This is a list of T cell receptor beta chains from one sample in a study of CD8 T cells in ankylosing spondylitis. TCRdb re-called the 5' RACE reads with MiXCR, one entry per CDR3 protein. The repertoire holds about 130,000 distinct CDR3 sequences, approximately 7.4% seen once, with roughly an eighth in the top ten. Sequenced input: blood, either unsorted or a sorted T cell fraction (not recorded which). These receptors were collected from a female donor with ankylosing spondylitis or in good health (not recorded which). CDR3s include the opening cysteine and the closing phenylalanine or tryptophan. Each record gives: V gene, CDR3 protein.

TRBV24-1 | CATSGHPRDKETQYF
TRBV6-4 | CASMGLAGGQNGVTNSYEQYF
TRBV20-1 | CSARSPGPYNEQFF
TRBV15 | CATSRDGQETQYF
TRBV29-1 | CSVEGERDTVLGEQFF
TRBV30 | CAWSGLVSQYF
TRBV5-1 | CASSETGDTEAFF
TRBV4-2 | CASSRQDSTEAFF
TRBV28 | CASSPPGQGSNYGYTF
TRBV11-1 | CASTQYRGLKANTGELFF
TRBV6-1 | CASSAQARDQPQHF
TRBV6-5 | CASSYTDRGENTF
TRBV5-1 | CASSLGAAEISEQYF
TRBV4-3 | CASSPRTGDYGYTF
TRBV5-5 | CASSFRRDSNEKLFF
TRBV30 | CAWRGNTEAFF
TRBV30 | CAWRPMNTGELFF
TRBV7-2 | CASSSPGLGYTF
TRBV4-1 | CASSQGPGAGDIYGYTF
TRBV6-2/TRBV6-3 | CASIQWGGTETQYF
TRBV6-5 | CASSYPRDREDGYTF
TRBV7-3 | CASSPFGGTEAFF
TRBV7-2 | CASSYLASPSTDTQYF
TRBV7-2 | CASSQKLGQDSYGYTF
TRBV19 | CASSIAVSYNEQFF
TRBV27 | CASSMGVGNQPQHF
TRBV12-3/TRBV12-4 | CASSLAGVGNIQYF
TRBV5-1 | CASSFLETSGGGKTQYF